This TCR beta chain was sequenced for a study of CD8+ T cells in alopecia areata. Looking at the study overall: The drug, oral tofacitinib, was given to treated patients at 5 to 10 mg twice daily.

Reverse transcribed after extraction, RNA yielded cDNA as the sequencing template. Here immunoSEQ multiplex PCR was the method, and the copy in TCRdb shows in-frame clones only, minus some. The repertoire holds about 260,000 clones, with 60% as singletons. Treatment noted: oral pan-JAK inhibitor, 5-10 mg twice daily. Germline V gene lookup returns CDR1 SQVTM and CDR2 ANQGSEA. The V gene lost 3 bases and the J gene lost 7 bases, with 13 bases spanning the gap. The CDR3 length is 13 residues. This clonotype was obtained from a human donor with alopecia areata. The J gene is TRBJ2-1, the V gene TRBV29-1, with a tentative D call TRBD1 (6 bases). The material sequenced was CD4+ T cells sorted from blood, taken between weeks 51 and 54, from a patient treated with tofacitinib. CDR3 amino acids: CSVDRGPTNEQFF. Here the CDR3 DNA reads TGCAGCGTTGACAGGGGCCCGACGAATGAGCAGTTCTTC.